What follows are 4 T cell receptor beta chains derived from one specimen sequenced in a study of blood T cells in healthy people across ages. Using a J-beta primer mix together with a sample-barcoded 5' primer, a second PCR was run for roughly 6 to 11 cycles. TCRdb re-called the 5' RACE reads with MiXCR, one entry per CDR3 protein. The table has 1.5 million to 2 million distinct CDR3 sequences, 40% to 55% seen once. The sample taken for sequencing was blood. The receptors come from a woman in her 40s in good health.

The chain carries TRBV20-1 and TRBJ1-4; maybe TRBD1 (6 bases). Trimming shortened V by 6 bases and J by 5 bases, and 19 bases separated the two germline ends. Germline V gene sequence: CDR1 DFQATT, CDR2 SNEGSKA (reference sequence). The CDR3 totals 15 residues. The CDR3 nucleotides read TGCAGTGCACCGCACGGGGGCCGACTCAATGAAAAACTGTTTTTT. This encodes CSAPHGGRLNEKLFF.

V is TRBV20-1 and J is TRBJ2-5; TRBD2 aligns across 9 bases. Germline-derived CDR1 and CDR2 are DFQATT and SNEGSKA (reference sequence). V lost 0 bases to trimming and J lost 2 bases; unmatched junction nucleotides: 7. The CDR3 totals 16 residues. The CDR3 DNA sequence: TGCAGTGCTAGAGACGGTGGCGGGGGGGTACAAGAGACCCAGTACTTC. Protein: CSARDGGGGVQETQYF.

The CDR3 is CASSLSPAGAVDYGYTF. CDR3 nucleotide sequence: TGTGCCAGCAGTTTAAGTCCCGCAGGGGCCGTGGACTATGGCTACACCTTC. This sequence joins TRBV27 and TRBJ1-2; perhaps TRBD1 as D (6 bases). The germline V and J ends were trimmed by 2 bases and 3 bases, with 19 bases remaining between them. CDR1 and CDR2 from the germline V gene are MNHEY and SMNVEV (reference sequence). The CDR3 extends over 17 amino acids.

This chain uses TRBV6-5 with TRBJ2-5, with a possible D match to TRBD2 (7 bases). V lost 7 bases to trimming and J lost 5 bases, with 20 bases between them. This CDR3 spans 15 amino acids. CDR1 is MNHEY and CDR2 is SVGAGI in the germline V gene. CDR3 coding DNA: TGTGCCAGCACCTTAGGGGGGGGCAACTTTGAGACCCAGTACTTC. Its translation is CASTLGGGNFETQYF.